Shown below are 21 T cell receptor beta chains from a single sample sequenced in a study of blood T cell repertoires in COVID-19. Some clones are missing from TCRdb's copy, which holds only in-frame ones; the method was immunoSEQ multiplex PCR. Of under 450,000 clones listed, about 90% are singletons. Sequenced material: PBMCs or T cells enriched from blood (not recorded which). These TCRs come from a woman aged 25-40 years who had recovered from COVID-19.

The rearrangement joins TRBV5-6 to TRBJ2-7; D possibly corresponds to TRBD1 (5 bases). V lost 3 bases and J lost 4, with 14 bases in between. The CDR3 is 14 residues long. CDR1 is SGHDT and CDR2 is YYEEEE in the germline V gene. CDR3 loop: CASSWRTIGYEQYF. The CDR3 DNA reads TGTGCCAGCAGCTGGCGGACAATCGGTTACGAGCAGTACTTC.

The genes are TRBV27 and TRBJ2-7; D possibly corresponds to TRBD1 (6 bases). Germline assignment: CDR1 MNHEY and CDR2 SMNVEV (reference sequence). The CDR3 covers 13 residues. Trimming stripped 0 bases from V and 12 bases from J, with 15 bases between. CDR3 amino acids: CASSLSSRTVGYF. The CDR3 region has the DNA TGTGCCAGCAGTTTATCTTCGAGGACAGTCGGGTACTTC.

CDR3 DNA sequence: TGTGCCAGCAGCTTGGGGCAGGGGGTTGGCGAGCAGTACTTC. Its protein is CASSLGQGVGEQYF. The gene calls are TRBV5-6 and TRBJ2-7, with 7 bases lining up with TRBD1. Germline values: CDR1 SGHDT, CDR2 YYEEEE. The length of the CDR3 is 14 residues. V trimming: 0 bases; J trimming: 6 bases; junction bases outside the gene matches: 6.

The chain is built from TRBV2 and TRBJ2-1; D unclear. The CDR3 contains 11 residues. CDR1 and CDR2 (germline): SNHLY, FYNNEI. V dropped 7 bases and J dropped 6 bases, with 7 bases sitting between them. CDR3 sequence reads: CASTVSNEQFF. The CDR3 DNA is TGTGCCAGCACTGTATCCAATGAGCAGTTCTTC.

The chain carries TRBV5-4 and TRBJ1-2, with D possibly being TRBD1 (5 bases). The germline V gene has CDR1 SGHNT and CDR2 YYREEE (reference sequence). This CDR3 has 15 amino acids. The V gene lost 0 bases and the J gene lost 5 bases, with 14 bases spanning the gap. The CDR3 loop reads CASSLGYSPGYGYTF. Written as DNA, the CDR3 is TGTGCCAGCAGCTTGGGCTACTCCCCAGGGTATGGCTACACCTTC.

The chain has TRBV11-3 and TRBJ2-2; TRBD2 aligns across 14 bases. V shed 3 bases and J 4 bases; nucleotides not matched to a gene: 7. The CDR3 loop spans 18 amino acids. Germline CDR1 SGHNT, CDR2 YENEEA. As DNA, the CDR3 is TGTGCCAGCAGCTTCTCGGGACTAGCGGGAGTGGGCACCGGGGAGCTGTTTTTT. It encodes CASSFSGLAGVGTGELFF.

The chain is built from TRBV25-1 and TRBJ1-2; D unclear. CDR1 and CDR2 (germline): MGHDK, SYGVNS. Trimming stripped 6 bases from V and 0 bases from J, with 2 bases between. This CDR3 has 11 amino acids. CDR3 region: CASSTNYGYTF. CDR3 DNA sequence: TGTGCCAGCAGCACTAACTATGGCTACACCTTC.

This rearrangement joins TRBV7-8 to TRBJ2-7; possibly TRBD2 for D (5 bases). Germline assignment: CDR1 SGHVS and CDR2 FQNEAQ. V lost 5 bases, J lost 7 bases, and 12 bases lay in between. The CDR3 spans 12 residues. CDR3 sequence (DNA): TGTGCCAGCAGCCCACTGGGGAGAGAGCAGTACTTC. Its protein is CASSPLGREQYF.

The chain is built from TRBV2 and TRBJ2-1; TRBD2 is a possible D gene (7 bases). V lost 3 bases and J 6 bases, leaving 12 bases between the germline ends. Germline V gene lookup returns CDR1 SNHLY and CDR2 FYNNEI. The length of the CDR3 is 14 residues. The CDR3 DNA follows: TGTGCCAGCAGTGAGGGGGGGGCCGGCAATGAGCAGTTCTTC. Translated, it gives CASSEGGAGNEQFF. The full variable domain, rest sourced from reference TRBV2 and TRBJ2-1, is EPEVTQTPSHQVTQMGQEVILRCVPISNHLYFYWYRQILGQKVEFLVSFYNNEISEKSEIFDDQFSVERPDGSNFTLKIRSTKLEDSAMYFCASSEGGAGNEQFFGPGTRLTVL.

The chain carries TRBV5-6 and TRBJ1-5; a weak D match, TRBD1 (5 bases). Looked up from germline, CDR1 is SGHDT and CDR2 is YYEEEE. The CDR3 contains 12 residues. Trimming stripped 0 bases from V and 9 bases from J, with 7 bases between. The CDR3 DNA is TGTGCCAGCAGCTTGGGACAGTGGCCCCAGCATTTT. Its protein is CASSLGQWPQHF.

The chain uses TRBV10-3 and TRBJ1-1; TRBD1 agrees at 8 bases. V lost 6 bases and J lost 3; bases outside the gene matches: 0. The CDR3 spans 12 residues. The V gene's germline CDR1 is ENHRY and CDR2 SYGVKD. The chain's CDR3 is CAIRGQDTEAFF. The CDR3 DNA is TGTGCCATCAGGGGACAGGACACTGAAGCTTTCTTT.

This chain connects TRBV19 to TRBJ1-3; D gene uncertain. V was clipped by 5 bases and J by 4 bases, with 9 bases between them. This CDR3 contains 13 residues. Germline CDR1 LNHDA, CDR2 SQIVND (reference sequence). Here the CDR3 DNA reads TGTGCCAGTAGTGAACGAGCCGGAAACACCATATATTTT. Residues: CASSERAGNTIYF.

The genes are TRBV7-9 and TRBJ2-1, with 10 bases lining up with TRBD2. Germline V gene sequence: CDR1 SEHNR, CDR2 FQNEAQ (reference sequence). The junction had 5 bases not matched to a gene; V was cut back by 5 bases and J by 4 bases. The CDR3 has 15 amino acids. Written as DNA, the CDR3 is TGTGCCAGCAGCAAAGCGGGAGGGCCTTACAATGAGCAGTTCTTC. Amino acids: CASSKAGGPYNEQFF.

This chain uses TRBV4-1 with TRBJ2-1; 8 nucleotides align to TRBD2. Per germline, CDR1 MGHRA and CDR2 YSYEKL. Losses at the gene ends were 1 base for V and 9 bases for J; bases not matched to a gene: 5. This CDR3 is 14 amino acids long. The CDR3 reads CASSQGGSGSEQFF. CDR3 coding DNA: TGCGCCAGCAGCCAAGGGGGGAGCGGGAGTGAGCAGTTCTTC.

This chain joins TRBV27 and TRBJ2-3, with TRBD1 identical over 7 bases. V lost 2 bases to trimming and J lost 0 bases; unmatched junction nucleotides: 11. CDR1 and CDR2 from the germline V gene are MNHEY and SMNVEV (reference sequence). CDR3 size: 18 residues. The CDR3 sequence: CASSLGGLGTVSTDTQYF. In DNA form, the CDR3 reads TGTGCCAGCAGTTTAGGGGGCTTAGGGACAGTTAGCACAGATACGCAGTATTTT.

In its sample, this clone was seen a few times. The chain carries TRBV11-3 and TRBJ1-1, with a possible D match to TRBD1 (6 bases). The CDR3 is made up of 13 amino acids. With 5 bases removed from V and 5 bases from J, the gap between germline ends came to 12 bases. The germline V gene encodes CDR1 SGHNT and CDR2 YENEEA. The CDR3 sequence is CASSTQGTTEAFF. The DNA for the CDR3 is TGTGCCAGCAGCACACAGGGAACGACTGAAGCTTTCTTT.

There are a few counts of this clone. The gene calls are TRBV7-6 and TRBJ2-5; 8 bases agree with TRBD2. The V and J ends lost 6 bases and 5 bases, in that order; junction bases with no gene match: 5. The germline CDR1 and CDR2 sequences are SGHVS and FNYEAQ. The CDR3 runs to 13 residues. The DNA of the CDR3 is TGTGCCAGCAGTTCGGGGGGGATCGAGACCCAGTACTTC. The encoded protein is CASSSGGIETQYF.

The chain is built from TRBV7-8 and TRBJ2-4; weak D call: TRBD2 (6 bases). From germline, CDR1 is SGHVS and CDR2 FQNEAQ. The germline V and J ends were trimmed by 3 bases and 8 bases, with 11 bases remaining between them. The CDR3 is 13 residues long. CDR3 nucleotide sequence: TGTGCCAGCAGCTTGGCCGGGAGTTACATTCAGTACTTC. Translated, it gives CASSLAGSYIQYF. Full variable domain (remainder filled in from reference TRBV7-8 and TRBJ2-4): GAGVSQSPRYKVAKRGQDVALRCDPISGHVSLFWYQQALGQGPEFLTYFQNEAQLDKSGLPSDRFFAERPEGSVSTLKIQRTQQEDSAVYLCASSLAGSYIQYFGAGTRLSVL.

The chain has TRBV10-3 and TRBJ1-1; 9 bases align to TRBD1. V was clipped by 7 bases and J by 1 base; unmatched bases: 4. Germline assignment: CDR1 ENHRY and CDR2 SYGVKD. The CDR3 totals 14 residues. The CDR3 DNA follows: TGTGCCATCAAGGTGGACAGGGGGAACACTGAAGCTTTCTTT. Its protein is CAIKVDRGNTEAFF.

The chain uses TRBV5-1 and TRBJ2-1, with D maybe TRBD1 (5 bases). Trimming stripped 2 bases from V and 5 bases from J, with 17 bases between. Per germline, CDR1 SGHRS and CDR2 YFSETQ. The CDR3 runs to 16 residues. CDR3 region: CASSLGATTSDNEQFF. The DNA of the CDR3 is TGCGCCAGCAGCTTAGGGGCCACGACCTCGGACAATGAGCAGTTCTTC.

The chain carries TRBV21-1 and TRBJ2-3; the listed D gene, TRBD2, was not tested against the DNA. TRBV21-1 is deemed a pseudogene. This CDR3 comprises 16 residues. The CDR3 protein is CASSKALGGETDTQYF. The CDR3 bases are TGTGCCAGCAGCAAAGCGCTGGGGGGAGAGACAGATACGCAGTATTTT.